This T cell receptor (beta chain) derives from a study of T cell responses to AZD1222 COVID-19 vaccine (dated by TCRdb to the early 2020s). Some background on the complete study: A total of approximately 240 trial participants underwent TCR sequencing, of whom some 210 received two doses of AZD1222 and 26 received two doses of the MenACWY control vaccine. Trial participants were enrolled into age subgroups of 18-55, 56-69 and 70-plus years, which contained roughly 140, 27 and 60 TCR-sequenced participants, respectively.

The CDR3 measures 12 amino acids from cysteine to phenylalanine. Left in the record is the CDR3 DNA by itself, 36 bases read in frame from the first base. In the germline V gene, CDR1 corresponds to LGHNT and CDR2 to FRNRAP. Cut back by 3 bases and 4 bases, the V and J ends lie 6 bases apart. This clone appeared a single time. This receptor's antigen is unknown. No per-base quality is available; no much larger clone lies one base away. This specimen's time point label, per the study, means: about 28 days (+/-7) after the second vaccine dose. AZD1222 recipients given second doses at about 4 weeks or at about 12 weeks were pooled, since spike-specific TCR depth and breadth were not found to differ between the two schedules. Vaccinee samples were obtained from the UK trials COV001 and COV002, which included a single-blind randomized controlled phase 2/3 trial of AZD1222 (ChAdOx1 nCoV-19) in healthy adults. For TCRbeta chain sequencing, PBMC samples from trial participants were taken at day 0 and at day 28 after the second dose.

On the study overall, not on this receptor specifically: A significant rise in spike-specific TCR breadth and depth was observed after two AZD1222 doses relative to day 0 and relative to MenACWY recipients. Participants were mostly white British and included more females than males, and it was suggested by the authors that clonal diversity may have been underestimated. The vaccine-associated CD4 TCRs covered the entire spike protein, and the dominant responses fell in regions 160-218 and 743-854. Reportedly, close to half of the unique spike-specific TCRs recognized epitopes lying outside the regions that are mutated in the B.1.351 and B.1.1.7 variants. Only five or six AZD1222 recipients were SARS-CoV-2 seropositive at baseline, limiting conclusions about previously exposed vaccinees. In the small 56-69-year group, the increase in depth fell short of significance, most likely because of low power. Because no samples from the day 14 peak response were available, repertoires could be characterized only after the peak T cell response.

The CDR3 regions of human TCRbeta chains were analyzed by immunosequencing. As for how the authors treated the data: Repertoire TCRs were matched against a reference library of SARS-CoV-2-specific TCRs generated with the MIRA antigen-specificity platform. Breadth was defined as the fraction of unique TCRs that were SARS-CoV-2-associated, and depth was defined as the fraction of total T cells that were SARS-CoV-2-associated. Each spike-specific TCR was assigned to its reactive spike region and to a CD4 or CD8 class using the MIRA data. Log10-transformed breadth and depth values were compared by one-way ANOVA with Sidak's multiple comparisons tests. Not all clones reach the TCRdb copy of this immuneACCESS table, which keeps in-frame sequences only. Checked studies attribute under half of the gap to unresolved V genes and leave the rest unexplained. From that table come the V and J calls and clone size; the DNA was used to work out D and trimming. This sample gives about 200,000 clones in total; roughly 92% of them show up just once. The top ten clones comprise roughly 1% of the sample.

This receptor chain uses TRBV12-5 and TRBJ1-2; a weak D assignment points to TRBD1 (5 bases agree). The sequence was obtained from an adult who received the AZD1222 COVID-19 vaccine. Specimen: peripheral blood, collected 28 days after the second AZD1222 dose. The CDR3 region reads CASGFDSYGYTF. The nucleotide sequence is TGTGCTAGTGGTTTCGACAGCTATGGCTACACCTTC.